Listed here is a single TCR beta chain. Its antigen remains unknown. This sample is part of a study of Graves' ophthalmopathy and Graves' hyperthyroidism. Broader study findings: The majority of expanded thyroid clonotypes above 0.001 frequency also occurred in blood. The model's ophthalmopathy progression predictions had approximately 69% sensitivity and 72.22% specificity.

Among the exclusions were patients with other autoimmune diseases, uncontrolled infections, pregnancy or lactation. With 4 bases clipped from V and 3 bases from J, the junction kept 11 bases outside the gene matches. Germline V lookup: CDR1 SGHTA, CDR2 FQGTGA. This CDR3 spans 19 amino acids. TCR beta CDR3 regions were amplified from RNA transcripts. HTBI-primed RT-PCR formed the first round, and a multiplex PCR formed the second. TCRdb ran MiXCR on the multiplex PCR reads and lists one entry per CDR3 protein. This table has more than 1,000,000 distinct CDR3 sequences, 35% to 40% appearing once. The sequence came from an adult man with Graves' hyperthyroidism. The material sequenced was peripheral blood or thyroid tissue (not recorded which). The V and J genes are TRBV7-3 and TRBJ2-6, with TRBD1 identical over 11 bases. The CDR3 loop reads CASSSTTDRGRYGANVLTF. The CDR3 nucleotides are TGTGCCAGCAGCTCAACCACGGACAGGGGGCGTTATGGGGCCAACGTCCTGACTTTC.